Below are 20 T cell receptor beta chains sequenced from a single sample in a study of blood T cells in healthy people across ages. The second PCR ran roughly 6 to 11 cycles with a sample-barcoded 5' primer and J-beta primers. MiXCR, run by TCRdb on the 5' RACE reads, gives a single entry per CDR3 protein. The sample lists over a million distinct CDR3 sequences; roughly two fifths were seen once. The specimen was blood. Receptor source: a woman younger than 30 in good health.

The V and J genes are TRBV5-1 and TRBJ2-5; a weak D match, TRBD1 (6 bases). CDR1 SGHRS and CDR2 YFSETQ come from the germline V gene. The ends were cut back, 4 bases at V and 1 base at J, with 14 bases in the middle. There are 15 residues in the CDR3. CDR3 sequence reads: CASSHTGSFQETQYF. The CDR3 coding sequence is TGCGCCAGCAGCCACACAGGGTCCTTCCAAGAGACCCAGTACTTC.

The chain carries TRBV7-2 and TRBJ1-2, with D possibly TRBD1 on 6 matching bases. The V and J ends lost 5 bases and 4 bases respectively, with 23 bases between them. The V gene's germline CDR1 is SGHTA and CDR2 FQGNSA. This CDR3 region has 17 residues. This CDR3 reads CASSPQSGGGRVYGYTF. The CDR3 nucleotides read TGTGCCAGCAGCCCCCAATCCGGAGGGGGGCGCGTCTATGGCTACACCTTC.

This clonotype was seen only a few times. The chain employs TRBV30 and TRBJ2-5, with D maybe TRBD1 (5 bases). The end of the DNA is better explained by TRBJ2-7, so the J call may be wrong. CDR3 length: 15 residues. The germline V gene encodes CDR1 GTSNPN and CDR2 SVGIG (reference sequence). The CDR3, as DNA: TGTGCCTGGAAGGGGCCAGGACGTCTATTCTACGAGCAGTACTTC. Its translation is CAWKGPGRLFYEQYF.

This sequence joins TRBV29-1 and TRBJ2-1; D possibly corresponds to TRBD2 (6 bases). Germline loops: CDR1 SQVTM, CDR2 ANQGSEA. This CDR3 comprises 15 residues. Trimming left V 1 base short and J 4 bases short, with 14 bases between. The CDR3 DNA follows: TGCAGCGTTGAAGGAGGGACTGGCGGATACAATGAGCAGTTCTTC. This codes for CSVEGGTGGYNEQFF.

In its sample, this clonotype was seen a few times. The CDR3 loop is CASSLRTVGNTIYF. The DNA for the CDR3 is TGTGCCAGCAGCCTCCGGACCGTCGGAAACACCATATATTTT. This chain links TRBV7-6 with TRBJ1-3; D call uncertain. The CDR3 covers 14 residues. Deletions cut 5 bases from V and 4 bases from J, with 12 bases between. Per germline, CDR1 SGHVS and CDR2 FNYEAQ.

The V gene is TRBV20-1, the J gene TRBJ2-7; D is undetermined. Trimming took off 1 base at V and 3 bases at J, with 13 bases between the two ends. From germline, CDR1 is DFQATT and CDR2 SNEGSKA (reference sequence). This CDR3 is built from 14 residues. DNA for the CDR3: TGCAGTGCTAGAGGTACAGTAAACTTCTACGAGCAGTACTTC. Residues: CSARGTVNFYEQYF.

The chain carries TRBV12-5 and TRBJ2-2; no firm D call. CDR3 length: 17 amino acids. V was trimmed by 6 bases and J by 1 base, leaving 18 bases between them. Germline assignment: CDR1 LGHNT and CDR2 FRNRAP. The CDR3 coding sequence is TGTGCTAGTGGCCCTTTAGAGATTTACCTGAACACCGGGGAGCTGTTTTTT. Protein sequence: CASGPLEIYLNTGELFF.

The chain links TRBV6-6 to TRBJ2-1; possible D gene TRBD1, 5 bases. Trimming cost V 2 bases and J 4 bases, with 9 bases left between them. The length of the CDR3 is 14 residues. Germline V gene sequence: CDR1 MNHNY, CDR2 SVGAGI (reference sequence). The CDR3 reads CASSYSRDYNEQFF. The CDR3 nucleotides read TGTGCCAGCAGTTACAGCAGGGATTACAATGAGCAGTTCTTC.

V gene TRBV10-3 combines with J gene TRBJ2-7, with 7 nucleotides matching TRBD1. The V gene end was trimmed by 10 bases and the J gene end by 4 bases; junction bases not matched to a gene: 16. The CDR3 loop spans 15 amino acids. CDR1 is ENHRY and CDR2 is SYGVKD in the germline V gene. CDR3 sequence (DNA): TGTGCCACTGCAGGACAGGCTTTAAGGGCTTACGAGCAGTACTTC. Amino acid sequence: CATAGQALRAYEQYF.

V usage is TRBV12-3 or TRBV12-4 and J usage is TRBJ1-1, with D unclear. The V gene lost 5 bases and the J gene lost 5 bases, with 15 bases spanning the gap. The CDR3 has 14 residues. The CDR3 protein is CASSLTPRSTEAFF. The CDR3 bases are TGTGCCAGCAGTCTCACACCAAGAAGTACTGAAGCTTTCTTT.

This clonotype has a single count. At one end, the junction sequence differs from germline, possibly due to a read error. V is TRBV7-6 and J is TRBJ1-5, with D perhaps TRBD1 (5 bases). In germline, CDR1 is SGHVS, CDR2 FNYEAQ. CDR3 length: 15 residues. This chain's CDR3 is CASSASGYSNKPQHF. The CDR3 DNA sequence: TGTGCCAGCAGCGCCTCAGGGTATAGCAATAAGCCCCAGCATTTT.

This clonotype was recorded once. This chain uses TRBV20-1 with TRBJ2-7, with a tentative D call TRBD1 (6 bases). This CDR3 is built from 14 residues. CDR1 is DFQATT, CDR2 SNEGSKA, per germline (reference sequence). The germline V and J ends were trimmed by 3 bases and 5 bases, with 17 bases remaining between them. CDR3 protein: CSASPAQGFHEQYF. The CDR3 nucleotides are TGCAGTGCTAGTCCGGCCCAGGGGTTCCACGAGCAGTACTTC.

V usage is TRBV2 and J usage is TRBJ1-6, with D perhaps matching TRBD1 (5 bases). CDR1 and CDR2 from the germline V gene are SNHLY and FYNNEI. V lost 7 bases and J 4 bases, leaving 14 bases between the germline ends. This CDR3 is 15 amino acids long. The CDR3 loop is CASTDSRAYNSPLHF. CDR3 nucleotides: TGTGCCAGCACCGACAGTAGAGCTTATAATTCACCCCTCCACTTT.

This clonotype was observed a few times. Germline is not matched at one junction end, which may reflect a read error. The rearrangement links TRBV4-1 to TRBJ2-7, with TRBD1 as a possible D gene (6 bases). Germline V gene sequence: CDR1 MGHRA, CDR2 YSYEKL. The CDR3 has 13 residues. CDR3 DNA sequence: TGCGCCAGCAGCCCCCGGGACAACTACGAGAAGTACTTC. Protein product: CASSPRDNYEKYF.

This clonotype has a handful of counts. The CDR3 spells CATSDSRGTGGNQPQHF. The CDR3 DNA follows: TGTGCCACCAGTGATTCTAGGGGGACAGGGGGCAATCAGCCCCAGCATTTT. The chain carries TRBV24-1 and TRBJ1-5; 10 bases map to TRBD1. This CDR3 contains 17 residues. Germline V gene data show CDR1 as KGHDR and CDR2 as SFDVKD. V gave up 2 bases and J gave up 2 bases; unmatched junction bases: 5.

The J gene is TRBJ2-7, the V gene TRBV5-1; D is undetermined. V was clipped by 4 bases and J by 4 bases, with 21 bases between them. This CDR3 contains 16 residues. Germline V CDR1 and CDR2: SGHRS, YFSETQ. The CDR3 protein is CASSPGTTIGLYEQYF. CDR3 nucleotides: TGCGCCAGCAGCCCGGGTACTACTATTGGGCTTTACGAGCAGTACTTC.

The chain couples TRBV29-1 to TRBJ1-2; no firm D call. CDR1 is SQVTM, CDR2 ANQGSEA, per germline. The CDR3 totals 15 residues. Trimming removed 3 bases at V and 4 bases at J, with 18 bases between. For the CDR3, the DNA is TGCAGCGTTGATCCCCCGGCGACCGAGACCTATGGCTACACCTTC. It yields the protein CSVDPPATETYGYTF.

This clonotype appeared a few times. V and J are TRBV20-1 and TRBJ1-2; D ambiguous. The germline V gene has CDR1 DFQATT and CDR2 SNEGSKA (reference sequence). Trimming stripped 1 base from V and 2 bases from J, with 14 bases between. This CDR3 is 15 amino acids long. CDR3 in amino acids: CSARVVARINYGYTF. CDR3 bases: TGCAGTGCTAGAGTGGTCGCCAGGATAAACTATGGCTACACCTTC.

Here the CDR3 reads CASSPGGLSEAFF. The CDR3 nucleotides are TGTGCCAGTAGTCCCGGGGGTCTCTCTGAAGCTTTCTTT. This chain joins TRBV19 and TRBJ1-1, with D perhaps TRBD1 (5 bases). This CDR3 has 13 residues. Per germline, CDR1 LNHDA and CDR2 SQIVND (reference sequence). V lost 5 bases and J lost 6, with 13 bases in between.

V gene TRBV20-1 combines with J gene TRBJ2-7; 9 nucleotides match TRBD1. The J segment lost 6 bases and the V segment lost 0 bases, leaving 3 bases of the junction unmatched. Per germline, CDR1 DFQATT and CDR2 SNEGSKA (reference sequence). CDR3 length equals 13 residues. CDR3 sequence reads: CSARERTGVEQYF. The CDR3 DNA reads TGCAGTGCTAGAGAAAGGACAGGGGTCGAGCAGTACTTC.